This T cell receptor beta chain derives from a study of response to subunit inactivated influenza vaccine. Overall study findings and caveats: Authors suggested seasonal influenza vaccinations each recruit few new T cells.

TCRdb reanalysed the RT-PCR reads using MiXCR and keeps one entry per CDR3 protein. The top ten clones hold roughly 6.4% of a sample with hundreds of thousands of distinct CDR3 sequences, 14% of them seen once. This clonotype was recorded a few times. What it binds is not known. Source: PBMCs from blood, taken roughly 2 weeks before vaccination. The receptor was isolated from a man in his forties or fifties who received an inactivated influenza vaccine.

CDR3 protein: CASSPGNSRYTQYF. CDR3 DNA: TGCGCCAGCAGCCCTGGGAATTCTCGCTATACGCAGTATTTT. V is TRBV4-3 and J is TRBJ2-3; D not certain. The CDR3 loop spans 14 amino acids. Per the germline V gene, CDR1 is LGHNA and CDR2 is YSLEER. V was clipped by 4 bases and J by 7 bases, with 15 bases between them.